This T cell receptor (beta chain) was sequenced in a study of T cells in Graves' hyperthyroidism and ophthalmopathy. Germline CDR1 is LNHDA and CDR2 is SQIVND (reference sequence). Deletions cut 1 base from V and 2 bases from J, with 9 bases between. The CDR3 has 14 residues. Uncontrolled infection, other autoimmune disease, pregnancy or lactation excluded patients. Using RNA transcripts as the source, TCR beta CDR3 regions were amplified. HTBI primers were the set used in a first-round RT-PCR of the TCR CDR3. MiXCR, applied by TCRdb to the multiplex PCR reads, yields one record per CDR3 protein. Seen here are a few hundred thousand distinct CDR3 sequences, 15% to 18% observed once, and the top ten hold under 8%. This clonotype was counted a few times.

Sample: blood. This sequence joins TRBV19 and TRBJ2-7; no reliable D call. This receptor was obtained from a woman younger than 45 with Graves' hyperthyroidism. The CDR3: CASSIGLPTYEQYF. The CDR3 bases are TGTGCCAGTAGTATAGGTCTACCCACCTACGAGCAGTACTTC.